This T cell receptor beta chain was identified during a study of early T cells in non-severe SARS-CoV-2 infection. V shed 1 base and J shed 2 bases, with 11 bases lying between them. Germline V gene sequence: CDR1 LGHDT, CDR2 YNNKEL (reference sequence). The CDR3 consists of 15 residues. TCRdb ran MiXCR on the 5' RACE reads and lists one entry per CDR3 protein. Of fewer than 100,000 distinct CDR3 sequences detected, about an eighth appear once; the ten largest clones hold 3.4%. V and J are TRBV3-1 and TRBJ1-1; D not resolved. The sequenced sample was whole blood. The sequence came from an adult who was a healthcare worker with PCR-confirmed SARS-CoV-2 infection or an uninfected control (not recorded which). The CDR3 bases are TGTGCCAGCAGCCAAGGACGGGAGGGAAACACTGAAGCTTTCTTT. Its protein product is CASSQGREGNTEAFF.